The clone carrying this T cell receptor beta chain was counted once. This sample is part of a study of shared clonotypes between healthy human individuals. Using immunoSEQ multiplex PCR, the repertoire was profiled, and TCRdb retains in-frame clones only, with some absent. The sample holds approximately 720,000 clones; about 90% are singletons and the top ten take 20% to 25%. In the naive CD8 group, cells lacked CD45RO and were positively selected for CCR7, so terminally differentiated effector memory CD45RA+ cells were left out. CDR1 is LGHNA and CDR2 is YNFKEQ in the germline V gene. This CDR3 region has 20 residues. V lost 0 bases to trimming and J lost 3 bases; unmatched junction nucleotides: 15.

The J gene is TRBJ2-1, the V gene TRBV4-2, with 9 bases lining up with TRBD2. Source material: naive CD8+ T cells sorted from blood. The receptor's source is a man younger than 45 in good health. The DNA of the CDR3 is TGTGCCAGCAGCCAAGAGGGGGGTTTGAGCGGGAGGCCGGTCTACAATGAGCAGTTCTTC. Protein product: CASSQEGGLSGRPVYNEQFF.